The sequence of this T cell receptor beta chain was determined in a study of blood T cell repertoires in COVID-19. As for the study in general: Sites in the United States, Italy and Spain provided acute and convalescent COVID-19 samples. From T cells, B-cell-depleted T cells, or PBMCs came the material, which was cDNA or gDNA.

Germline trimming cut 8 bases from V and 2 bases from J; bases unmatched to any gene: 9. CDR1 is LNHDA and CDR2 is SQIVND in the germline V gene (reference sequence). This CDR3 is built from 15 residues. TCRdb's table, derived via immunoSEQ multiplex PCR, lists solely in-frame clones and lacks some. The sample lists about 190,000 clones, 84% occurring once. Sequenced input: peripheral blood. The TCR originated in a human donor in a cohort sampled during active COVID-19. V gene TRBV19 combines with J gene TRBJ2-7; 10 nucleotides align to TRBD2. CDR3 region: CASGDIAGGAYEQYF. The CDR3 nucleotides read TGTGCCAGTGGAGACATAGCGGGAGGTGCCTACGAGCAGTACTTC.